This T cell receptor beta chain stems from a study of T cell responses to AZD1222 COVID-19 vaccine. Study observations and caveats: Vaccine-related CD4 TCRs covered spike, predominating at 160-218 and 743-854. White British people made up most donors, females outnumbered males, and clonal diversity was possibly underestimated. Spike-specific TCRs gained breadth and depth after people received two AZD1222 doses. Just a handful of AZD1222 recipients were seropositive at baseline.

This clone appeared a single time. The antigen remains undetermined. The method was immunoSEQ multiplex PCR; TCRdb's version includes in-frame clones alone and lacks a portion of them. The table includes around 130,000 clones, more than 70% detected once. The CDR3 is 14 amino acids. Between the trimmed V and J ends, which lost 0 bases and 5 bases, there was a span of 11 bases. CDR1 and CDR2 from the germline V gene are SGHVS and FNYEAQ. The receptor was isolated from an adult in good health. The source was peripheral blood, collected on day 0 of AZD1222 vaccination. The V call is TRBV7-6, the J call TRBJ2-7; D remains ambiguous. For the CDR3, the DNA is TGTGCCAGCAGCTTAGCGCCGTCCTACCACGAGCAGTACTTC. It is translated as CASSLAPSYHEQYF.